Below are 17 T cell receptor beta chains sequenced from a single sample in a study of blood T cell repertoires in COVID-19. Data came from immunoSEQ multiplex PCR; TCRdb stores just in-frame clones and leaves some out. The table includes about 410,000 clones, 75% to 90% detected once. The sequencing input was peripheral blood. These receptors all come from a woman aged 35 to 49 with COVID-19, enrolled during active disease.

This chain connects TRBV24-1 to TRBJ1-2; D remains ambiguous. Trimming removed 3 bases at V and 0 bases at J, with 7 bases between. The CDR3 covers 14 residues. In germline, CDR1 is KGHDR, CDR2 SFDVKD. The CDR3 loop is CATSDDTTNYGYTF. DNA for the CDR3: TGTGCCACCAGTGATGACACGACTAACTATGGCTACACCTTC.

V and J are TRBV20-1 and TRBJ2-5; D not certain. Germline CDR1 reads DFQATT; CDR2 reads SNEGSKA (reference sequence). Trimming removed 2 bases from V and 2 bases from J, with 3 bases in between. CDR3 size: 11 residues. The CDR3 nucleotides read TGCAGTGCTAGACAGCAAGAGACCCAGTACTTC. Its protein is CSARQQETQYF.

CDR3 nucleotides: TGTGCCAGCAGTGGTCCAGGGGTTTACACAGATACGCAGTATTTT. Amino acid sequence: CASSGPGVYTDTQYF. The chain employs TRBV25-1 and TRBJ2-3; TRBD1 might be the D (6 bases). Germline assignment: CDR1 MGHDK and CDR2 SYGVNS. V lost 4 bases and J 2 bases, leaving 13 bases between the germline ends. The CDR3 loop spans 15 amino acids.

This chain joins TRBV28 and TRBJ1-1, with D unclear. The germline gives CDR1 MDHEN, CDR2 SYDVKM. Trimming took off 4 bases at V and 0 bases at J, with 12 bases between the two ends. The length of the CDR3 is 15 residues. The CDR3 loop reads CASSSPGVLNTEAFF. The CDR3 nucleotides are TGTGCCAGCAGTTCTCCCGGGGTCCTGAACACTGAAGCTTTCTTT.

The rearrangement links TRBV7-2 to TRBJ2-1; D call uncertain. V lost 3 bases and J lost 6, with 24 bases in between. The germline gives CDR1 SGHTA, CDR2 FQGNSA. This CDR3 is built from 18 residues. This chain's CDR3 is CASSLLYPRIEVSNEQFF. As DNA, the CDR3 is TGTGCCAGCAGCTTGCTATATCCGAGGATCGAAGTGTCCAATGAGCAGTTCTTC.

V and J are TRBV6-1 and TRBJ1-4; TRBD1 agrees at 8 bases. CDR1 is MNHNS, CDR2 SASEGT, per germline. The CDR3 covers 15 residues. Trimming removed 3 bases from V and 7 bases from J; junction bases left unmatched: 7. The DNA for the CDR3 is TGTGCCAGCAGTGATCGGCGGACAGGGTTTGAAAAACTGTTTTTT. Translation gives CASSDRRTGFEKLFF.

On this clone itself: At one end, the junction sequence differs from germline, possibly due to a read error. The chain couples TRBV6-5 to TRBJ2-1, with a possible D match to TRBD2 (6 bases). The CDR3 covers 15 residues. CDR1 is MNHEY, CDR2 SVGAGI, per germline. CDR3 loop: CASSHSTRDVGEQFF. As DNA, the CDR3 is TGTGCCAGCAGTCACTCGACGCGGGACGTCGGTGAGCAGTTCTTC.

CDR3 residues: CATRGQGRAEAFF. Here the CDR3 DNA reads TGTGCCACCAGGGGACAGGGTCGGGCTGAAGCTTTCTTT. This sequence joins TRBV24-1 and TRBJ1-1, with 9 bases lining up with TRBD1. The CDR3 runs to 13 residues. CDR1 is KGHDR, CDR2 SFDVKD, per germline. J gave up 6 bases and V 7 bases, and 5 bases lay outside the gene matches.

The CDR3 nucleotides are TGTGCTAGTGGTTTGGTACTCGGCGGGATGAACTCCTACGAGCAGTACTTC. It specifies CASGLVLGGMNSYEQYF. The V call is TRBV12-5, the J call TRBJ2-7, with a possible D match to TRBD2 (6 bases). The germline CDR1 and CDR2 sequences are LGHNT and FRNRAP. The CDR3 has 17 amino acids. V was shortened by 0 bases and J by 0 bases, with 15 bases between the two germline ends.

In DNA, the CDR3 is TGTGCCACCAGTGATTTGCGACAGGGGGAAGTGAAAGATACGCAGTATTTT. Residues: CATSDLRQGEVKDTQYF. The V and J genes are TRBV24-1 and TRBJ2-3, with TRBD1 matching over 9 bases. The CDR3 consists of 17 residues. The junction had 8 bases not matched to a gene; V was cut back by 0 bases and J by 5 bases. CDR1 is KGHDR, CDR2 SFDVKD, per germline.

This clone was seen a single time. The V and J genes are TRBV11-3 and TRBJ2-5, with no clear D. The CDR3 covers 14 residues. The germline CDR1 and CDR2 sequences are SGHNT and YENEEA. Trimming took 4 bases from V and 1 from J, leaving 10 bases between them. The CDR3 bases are TGTGCCAGCAGCTCCCCCTACGCCCAAGAGACCCAGTACTTC. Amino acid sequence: CASSSPYAQETQYF.

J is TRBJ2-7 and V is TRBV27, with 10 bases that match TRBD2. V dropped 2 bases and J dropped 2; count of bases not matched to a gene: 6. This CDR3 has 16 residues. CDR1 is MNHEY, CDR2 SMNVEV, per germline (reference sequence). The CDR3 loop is CASSLRRLAGAYEQYF. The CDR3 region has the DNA TGTGCCAGCAGTTTAAGGCGGCTAGCGGGGGCCTACGAGCAGTACTTC.

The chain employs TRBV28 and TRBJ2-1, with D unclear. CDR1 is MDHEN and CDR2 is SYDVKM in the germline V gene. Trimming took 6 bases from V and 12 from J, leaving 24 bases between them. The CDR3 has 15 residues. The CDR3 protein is CASSLDRVASFRQFF. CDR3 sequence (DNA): TGTGCCAGCAGCCTCGACCGGGTGGCGTCTTTCAGGCAGTTCTTC.

CDR3 in DNA: TGTGCCAGCAGCTCGACAACACAGGGGAACACTGAAGCTTTCTTT. Protein sequence: CASSSTTQGNTEAFF. The J gene is TRBJ1-1, the V gene TRBV5-4; D possibly corresponds to TRBD1 (6 bases). The length of the CDR3 is 15 residues. The V gene lost 3 bases and the J gene lost 1 base, with 13 bases spanning the gap. The germline CDR1 and CDR2 sequences are SGHNT and YYREEE (reference sequence).

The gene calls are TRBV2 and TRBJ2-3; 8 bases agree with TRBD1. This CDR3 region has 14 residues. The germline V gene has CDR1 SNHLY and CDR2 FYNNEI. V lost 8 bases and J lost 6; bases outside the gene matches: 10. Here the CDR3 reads CASLGQGFPDTQYF. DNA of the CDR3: TGTGCCAGCTTAGGACAGGGCTTTCCGGATACGCAGTATTTT.

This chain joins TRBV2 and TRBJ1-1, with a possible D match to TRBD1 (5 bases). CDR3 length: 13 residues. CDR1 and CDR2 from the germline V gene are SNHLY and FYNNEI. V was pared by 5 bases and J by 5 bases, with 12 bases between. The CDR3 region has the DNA TGTGCCAGCAGTTGGAGGGGAGAGACTGAAGCTTTCTTT. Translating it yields CASSWRGETEAFF. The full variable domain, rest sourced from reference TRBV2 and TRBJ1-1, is EPEVTQTPSHQVTQMGQEVILRCVPISNHLYFYWYRQILGQKVEFLVSFYNNEISEKSEIFDDQFSVERPDGSNFTLKIRSTKLEDSAMYFCASSWRGETEAFFGQGTRLTVV.

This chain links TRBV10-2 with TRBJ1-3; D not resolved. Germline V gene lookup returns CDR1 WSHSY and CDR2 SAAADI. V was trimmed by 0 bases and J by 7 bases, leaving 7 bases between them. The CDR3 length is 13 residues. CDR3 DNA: TGCGCCAGCAGTGAGTCGGGAGGGAACACCATATATTTT. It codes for CASSESGGNTIYF.